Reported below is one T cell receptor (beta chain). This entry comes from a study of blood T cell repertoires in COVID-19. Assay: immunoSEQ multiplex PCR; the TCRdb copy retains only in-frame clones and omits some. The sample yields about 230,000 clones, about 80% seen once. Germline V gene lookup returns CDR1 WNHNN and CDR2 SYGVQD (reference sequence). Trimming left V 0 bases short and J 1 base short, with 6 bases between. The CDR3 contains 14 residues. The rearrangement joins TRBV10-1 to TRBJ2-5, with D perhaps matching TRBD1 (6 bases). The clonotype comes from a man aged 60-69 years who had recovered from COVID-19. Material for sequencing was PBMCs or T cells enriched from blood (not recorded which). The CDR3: CASSESTGQETQYF. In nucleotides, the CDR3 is TGCGCCAGCAGTGAGTCGACAGGCCAAGAGACCCAGTACTTC.